The next 25 T cell receptor beta chains were all read from a single sample in a study of T cell repertoires in cytomegalovirus infection. One entry per CDR3 protein results from TCRdb running MiXCR on the reads. This table has about 740,000 distinct CDR3 sequences, approximately 40% appearing once. Material: PBMCs. These TCRs come from a human donor in good health (CMV status not recorded). Some clones in this sample may be carry-over from other donors' samples.

The table lists this clonotype with a few counts. The V call is TRBV11-2, the J call TRBJ2-7, with 7 nucleotides matching TRBD1. Germline loops: CDR1 SGHAT, CDR2 FQNNGV. Trimming removed 5 bases from V and 0 bases from J; junction bases left unmatched: 10. There are 16 residues in the CDR3. CDR3 sequence (DNA): TGTGCCAGCAGCAGGGGGACAGAGTGGGCCTCCTACGAGCAGTACTTC. Protein: CASSRGTEWASYEQYF.

This clonotype was counted a few times. The V and J genes are TRBV4-1 and TRBJ2-7, with TRBD1 identical over 9 bases. Germline values: CDR1 MGHRA, CDR2 YSYEKL. The CDR3 is 16 amino acids. Trimming cost V 2 bases and J 1 base; bases outside gene matches: 6. The CDR3 spells CASSQSPGQGSYEQYF. The CDR3 DNA reads TGCGCCAGCAGCCAAAGCCCGGGACAGGGTTCCTACGAGCAGTACTTC.

This chain links TRBV12-3 or TRBV12-4 with TRBJ2-5; 14 nucleotides align to TRBD2. J lost 9 bases, V lost 8 bases, and 5 bases had no gene match. The CDR3 loop spans 13 amino acids. The CDR3 DNA reads TGTGCCAGCCGACTAGCGGGGGGGGGGGCCCAGTACTTC. This translates into CASRLAGGGAQYF.

The chain recombines TRBV6-2 or TRBV6-3 with TRBJ1-5; possible D gene TRBD1, 6 bases. The CDR3 is 11 residues long. Per germline, CDR1 MNHEY and CDR2 SVGEGT. V lost 3 bases, J lost 15 bases, and 12 bases lay in between. The CDR3 loop is CASSYWGPAHF. The CDR3 nucleotides read TGTGCCAGCAGTTATTGGGGGCCGGCGCATTTT.

This sequence joins TRBV6-5 and TRBJ1-3; no clear D gene. The CDR3 runs to 14 residues. Germline V lookup: CDR1 MNHEY, CDR2 SVGAGI. Between the trimmed V and J ends, which lost 3 bases and 1 base, there was a span of 7 bases. CDR3 in DNA: TGTGCCAGCAGTTATGAGGGTTCTGGAAACACCATATATTTT. It is translated as CASSYEGSGNTIYF.

As regards this clonotype: An end of the junction differs from the germline gene, which may be a read error. V gene TRBV7-2 combines with J gene TRBJ1-5; 9 bases line up with TRBD1. The CDR3 has 15 amino acids. Germline assignment: CDR1 SGHTA and CDR2 FQGNSA. In nucleotides, the CDR3 is TGTTCCAGCAGCAGGGACAGGGCCAGCAAACAGCCCCAGCATTTT. This sequence encodes CSSSRDRASKQPQHF.

In its sample, this clonotype was seen a few times. The J gene is TRBJ2-7, the V gene TRBV7-8; 14 nucleotides line up with TRBD2. The CDR3 has 17 amino acids. V was clipped by 7 bases and J by 2 bases; unmatched bases: 10. Germline V CDR1 and CDR2: SGHVS, FQNEAQ. The CDR3 DNA follows: TGTGCCAGCACCCTGGCGACGGGACTAGCGGGGGCCTACGAGCAGTACTTC. Translation: CASTLATGLAGAYEQYF.

This clonotype was counted many times. The gene calls are TRBV7-2 and TRBJ2-5; possibly TRBD2 for D (6 bases). CDR1 and CDR2 (germline): SGHTA, FQGNSA. V lost 2 bases and J lost 5, with 12 bases in between. This CDR3 spans 14 amino acids. CDR3 sequence reads: CASSLRGRGETQYF. In nucleotides, the CDR3 is TGTGCCAGCAGCTTACGGGGGAGAGGGGAGACCCAGTACTTC.

This clonotype was recorded a few times. V is TRBV15 and J is TRBJ1-4; 8 bases fit TRBD1. The germline gives CDR1 LNHNV, CDR2 YYDKDF (reference sequence). Trimming cost V 4 bases and J 7 bases; bases outside gene matches: 8. This CDR3 comprises 15 residues. The CDR3, as DNA: TGTGCCACCAGCACCTTAGACAGGGGAGGTGAAAAACTGTTTTTT. Translating gives CATSTLDRGGEKLFF.

This clonotype was recorded many times. This chain uses TRBV7-2 with TRBJ1-2, with 12 bases identical to TRBD1. In germline, CDR1 is SGHTA, CDR2 FQGNSA. The CDR3 runs 14 residues. J was trimmed by 8 bases and V by 4 bases; bases with no gene match: 5. The CDR3 region is CASSSGQGAGGYTF. CDR3 nucleotide sequence: TGTGCCAGCAGCTCGGGACAGGGGGCAGGGGGCTACACCTTC. Variable domain in full (rest from reference TRBV7-2 and TRBJ1-2): GAGVSQSPSNKVTEKGKDVELRCDPISGHTALYWYRQSLGQGLEFLIYFQGNSAPDKSGLPSDRFSAERTGGSVSTLTIQRTQQEDSAVYLCASSSGQGAGGYTFGSGTRLTVV.

This clonotype was counted between two and nine times. J is TRBJ2-5 and V is TRBV6-5, with unresolved D. V gave up 3 bases and J gave up 5 bases, with 16 bases separating them. From germline, CDR1 is MNHEY and CDR2 SVGAGI. This CDR3 has 15 amino acids. The CDR3 DNA follows: TGTGCCAGCAGTTATGGTCCGGGTACAAAGGAGACCCAGTACTTC. This encodes CASSYGPGTKETQYF.

In its sample, this clonotype was seen many times. J is TRBJ1-2 and V is TRBV7-8, with 8 bases matching TRBD1. Germline assignment: CDR1 SGHVS and CDR2 FQNEAQ. This CDR3 is built from 18 residues. After removal of 1 base from V and 0 bases from J, the junction contained 10 bases not matched to a gene. CDR3 sequence: CASSLEGLGTGTNYGYTF. The CDR3 nucleotides read TGTGCCAGCAGCTTAGAAGGTCTGGGGACAGGAACTAACTATGGCTACACCTTC.

The chain employs TRBV19 and TRBJ2-3, with 7 bases aligning to TRBD2. The ends lost 5 bases at V and 4 bases at J; junction bases unmatched: 6. Germline CDR1 and CDR2: LNHDA and SQIVND (reference sequence). The CDR3 length is 14 residues. CDR3: CASSFWDYADTQYF. In DNA, the CDR3 is TGTGCCAGTAGTTTCTGGGACTACGCAGATACGCAGTATTTT.

The gene calls are TRBV6-8 and TRBJ1-2; no clear D gene. The CDR3 runs 15 residues. Germline loops: CDR1 MNHGY, CDR2 SAAAGT. The V end lost 0 bases, the J end lost 5 bases, and 13 bases lay between the germline ends. In DNA, the CDR3 is TGTGCCAGCAGTTACTCGAGGACGGCCCCATATGGCTACACCTTC. This encodes CASSYSRTAPYGYTF.

With respect to this clonotype: A much larger clone lies one base from this, so it may be a read error. The chain couples TRBV20-1 to TRBJ1-3; D remains ambiguous. The germline V gene encodes CDR1 DFQATT and CDR2 SNEGSKA (reference sequence). The CDR3 runs 15 residues. CDR3 sequence: CSAREVLEPGKTIYF. The CDR3 bases are TGCAGTGCTAGAGAGGTTCTGGAGCCAGGAAAAACCATATATTTT.

This clonotype was observed once. The J gene is TRBJ2-7, the V gene TRBV2; 12 nucleotides align to TRBD2. The V and J ends lost 6 bases and 6 bases, in that order; junction bases with no gene match: 18. The germline CDR1 and CDR2 sequences are SNHLY and FYNNEI. The CDR3 runs to 18 residues. The DNA for the CDR3 is TGTGCCAGCAGCGCCCAGAGGGCGACTAGCGGGAGATGGGCCGAGCAGTACTTC. Translated, it gives CASSAQRATSGRWAEQYF.

The rearrangement links TRBV10-3 to TRBJ2-3; a weak D match, TRBD2 (6 bases). Germline CDR1 is ENHRY and CDR2 is SYGVKD. Trimming cost V 7 bases and J 4 bases, with 12 bases left between them. CDR3 length equals 13 residues. The CDR3 is CAINPSGADTQYF. The CDR3 coding sequence is TGTGCCATCAATCCCTCGGGGGCAGATACGCAGTATTTT.

The chain joins TRBV7-3 to TRBJ2-6; D gene ambiguous. The germline V and J ends were trimmed by 8 bases and 1 base, with 12 bases remaining between them. CDR3 size: 15 residues. Germline lookup yields CDR1 SGHTA and CDR2 FQGTGA. The chain's CDR3 is CASGKRRSGANVLTF. The CDR3 DNA sequence: TGTGCCAGCGGGAAAAGACGGTCTGGGGCCAACGTCCTGACTTTC.

In this sample, this clonotype turned up a few times. V is TRBV5-1 and J is TRBJ2-5; a possible D gene is TRBD2 (5 bases). Trimming stripped 4 bases from V and 5 bases from J, with 9 bases between. In germline, CDR1 is SGHRS, CDR2 YFSETQ. The CDR3 is made up of 12 amino acids. The CDR3, as DNA: TGCGCCAGCAGCCCGACGGGGGAGACCCAGTACTTC. It yields the protein CASSPTGETQYF. Looking up the rest from reference TRBV5-1 and TRBJ2-5 gives the full variable domain: KAGVTQTPRYLIKTRGQQVTLSCSPISGHRSVSWYQQTPGQGLQFLFEYFSETQRNKGNFPGRFSGRQFSNSRSEMNVSTLELGDSALYLCASSPTGETQYFGPGTRLLVL.

This clonotype has more than one count but fewer than ten. The chain is built from TRBV6-5 and TRBJ2-3; 7 positions agree with TRBD1. Germline CDR1 is MNHEY and CDR2 is SVGAGI. V gave up 0 bases and J gave up 1 base; unmatched junction bases: 4. The CDR3 loop spans 16 amino acids. The DNA for the CDR3 is TGTGCCAGCAGTTACTCGACAGGGTACGGCACAGATACGCAGTATTTT. This gives the protein CASSYSTGYGTDTQYF.

This rearrangement joins TRBV19 to TRBJ2-1; D remains ambiguous. The CDR3 totals 17 residues. V lost 3 bases to trimming and J lost 0 bases, with 15 bases between them. Germline V gene sequence: CDR1 LNHDA, CDR2 SQIVND (reference sequence). The CDR3 nucleotides are TGTGCCAGTAGTATGAGGCGAGTGCAGAGCTCCTACAATGAGCAGTTCTTC. It translates to CASSMRRVQSSYNEQFF. Full variable domain (missing parts from reference TRBV19 and TRBJ2-1): DGGITQSPKYLFRKEGQNVTLSCEQNLNHDAMYWYRQDPGQGLRLIYYSQIVNDFQKGDIAEGYSVSREKKESFPLTVTSAQKNPTAFYLCASSMRRVQSSYNEQFFGPGTRLTVL.

The V gene is TRBV3-1, the J gene TRBJ1-6; D not certain. This CDR3 region has 11 residues. Trimming stripped 1 base from V and 13 bases from J, with 5 bases between. Per germline, CDR1 LGHDT and CDR2 YNNKEL (reference sequence). The CDR3 loop reads CASSQVVPLHF. In DNA, the CDR3 is TGTGCCAGCAGCCAAGTTGTTCCCCTCCACTTT.

In regard to this clonotype: A junction end diverges from the germline sequence, so it may reflect a read error. The chain carries TRBV4-1 and TRBJ2-3; D not certain. CDR1 and CDR2 from the germline V gene are MGHRA and YSYEKL. The CDR3 spans 13 residues. DNA for the CDR3: TGTGCCAGCAGCCGCTTAGGCACAGATACGCAGTATTTT. This translates into CASSRLGTDTQYF.

This clonotype came up many times. The V call is TRBV7-2, the J call TRBJ2-3; TRBD2 agrees at 12 bases. V trimming: 4 bases; J trimming: 5 bases; junction bases outside the gene matches: 1. Germline V gene lookup returns CDR1 SGHTA and CDR2 FQGNSA. The CDR3 is made up of 14 amino acids. The CDR3: CASSWGLAGDTQYF. In DNA, the CDR3 is TGTGCCAGCAGCTGGGGACTAGCGGGAGATACGCAGTATTTT.

This chain uses TRBV27 with TRBJ2-7, with 9 nucleotides matching TRBD2. The germline CDR1 and CDR2 sequences are MNHEY and SMNVEV (reference sequence). The CDR3 has 18 residues. The V and J ends lost 5 bases and 2 bases, in that order; junction bases with no gene match: 16. CDR3 in amino acids: CASSPFRGTSTGAYEQYF. For the CDR3, the DNA is TGTGCCAGCAGTCCTTTCAGGGGGACTAGCACGGGTGCCTACGAGCAGTACTTC.